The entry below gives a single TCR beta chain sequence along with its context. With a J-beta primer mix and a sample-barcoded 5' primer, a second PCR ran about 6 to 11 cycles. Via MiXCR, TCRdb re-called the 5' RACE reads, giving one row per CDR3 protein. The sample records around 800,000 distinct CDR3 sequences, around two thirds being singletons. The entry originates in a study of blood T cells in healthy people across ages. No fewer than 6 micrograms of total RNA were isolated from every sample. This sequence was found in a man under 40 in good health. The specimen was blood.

The CDR3: CASSIRGGGTGELFF. CDR3 DNA sequence: TGTGCCAGCAGCATAAGAGGGGGGGGCACCGGGGAGCTGTTTTTT. The V and J genes are TRBV9 and TRBJ2-2; perhaps TRBD2 as D (7 bases). The germline V gene encodes CDR1 SGDLS and CDR2 YYNGEE. The CDR3 runs 15 residues. V gave up 4 bases and J gave up 4 bases, with 14 bases separating them.